This T cell receptor beta chain was retrieved from a study of neoadjuvant anti-PD-1 for oral cavity cancer. Study in general: Nivolumab at 3 mg/kg was mostly given biweekly, three to four doses, pre-surgery. Patients without progression received a fourth nivolumab dose around day 43, then surgical resection on days 50-56. General study findings and limits: PBMC Gini-index clonality exceeded responders' in non-responders post-nivolumab.

Some clones are missing from TCRdb's copy, which holds only in-frame ones; the method was immunoSEQ multiplex PCR. The sample consists of around 8,400 clones, 65% to 70% of them appearing once. Time point here: after neoadjuvant nivolumab, at surgical resection. Germline values: CDR1 SGHNT, CDR2 YYREEE (reference sequence). Germline trimming cut 3 bases from V and 6 bases from J; bases unmatched to any gene: 17. This CDR3 is built from 17 residues. Concerning this clone: The antigen remains undetermined.

The TCR comes from a person aged 35 to 85 with oral cavity squamous cell carcinoma. This chain joins TRBV5-4 and TRBJ1-1, with 7 bases that match TRBD1. Sequenced material: PBMCs, taken after nivolumab (anti-PD-1) treatment. The CDR3: CASSWELGRGRLPEAFF. The CDR3, as DNA: TGTGCCAGCAGCTGGGAGCTGGGGAGGGGGCGTTTGCCTGAAGCTTTCTTT. Together with reference TRBV5-4 and TRBJ1-1, the CDR3 gives the full variable domain: ETGVTQSPTHLIKTRGQQVTLRCSSQSGHNTVSWYQQALGQGPQFIFQYYREEENGRGNFPPRFSGLQFPNYSSELNVNALELDDSALYLCASSWELGRGRLPEAFFGQGTRLTVV.